These 16 T cell receptor beta chains were sequenced from one sample in a study of PD-L1 blockade in urothelial cancer. Time point given: pretreatment peripheral blood. Assay: immunoSEQ multiplex PCR; the TCRdb copy retains only in-frame clones and omits some. The sample shows nearly 35,000 clones, nearly 85% of them seen only once. The material sequenced was PBMCs, taken around atezolizumab (anti-PD-L1) treatment. The origin of the receptors is a man in his 60s with urothelial cancer.

J is TRBJ1-6 and V is TRBV2; possibly TRBD1 for D (6 bases). This CDR3 is built from 19 residues. The ends were cut back, 1 base at V and 7 bases at J, with 23 bases in the middle. The germline V gene encodes CDR1 SNHLY and CDR2 FYNNEI. This chain's CDR3 is CASSEVGFSGTKTNSPLHF. CDR3 sequence (DNA): TGTGCCAGCAGTGAAGTTGGTTTTTCGGGGACAAAAACGAATTCACCCCTCCACTTT. The whole variable domain, remainder taken from reference TRBV2 and TRBJ1-6, is EPEVTQTPSHQVTQMGQEVILRCVPISNHLYFYWYRQILGQKVEFLVSFYNNEISEKSEIFDDQFSVERPDGSNFTLKIRSTKLEDSAMYFCASSEVGFSGTKTNSPLHFGNGTRLTVT.

This CDR3 reads CASSSVAGTEAFF. In DNA form, the CDR3 reads TGCGCCAGCAGTTCGGTAGCGGGCACTGAAGCTTTCTTT. The chain carries TRBV10-1 and TRBJ1-1; no firm D call. Trimming removed 5 bases from V and 4 bases from J, with 11 bases in between. The V gene's germline CDR1 is WNHNN and CDR2 SYGVQD (reference sequence). The CDR3 covers 13 residues.

This clone was observed once. This chain links TRBV11-2 with TRBJ2-3; TRBD1 aligns across 10 bases. This CDR3 has 18 amino acids. Looked up from germline, CDR1 is SGHAT and CDR2 is FQNNGV. V lost 5 bases, J lost 1 base, and 12 bases stayed unmatched. The CDR3 region has the DNA TGTGCCAGCAGCCTTGGGACAGGGGACTGGTATGGCACAGATACGCAGTATTTT. Protein product: CASSLGTGDWYGTDTQYF.

CDR3 sequence (DNA): TGTGCCAGCAGCTTAAGGCGGGGGGAGGGTGAGCAGTTCTTC. Its translation: CASSLRRGEGEQFF. The V call is TRBV7-3, the J call TRBJ2-1; 8 bases match TRBD2. CDR1 SGHTA and CDR2 FQGTGA come from the germline V gene. With 1 base clipped from V and 9 bases from J, the junction kept 5 bases outside the gene matches. This CDR3 has 14 amino acids.

The chain employs TRBV6-6 and TRBJ1-4; 11 bases align to TRBD1. This CDR3 spans 15 amino acids. Germline-derived CDR1 and CDR2 are MNHNY and SVGAGI (reference sequence). V shed 6 bases, J shed 10 bases, and the junction held 10 bases outside the gene matches. This chain's CDR3 is CASRDAGTGGGKLFF. Written as DNA, the CDR3 is TGTGCCAGCAGGGACGCCGGGACAGGGGGTGGAAAACTGTTTTTT.

The rearrangement uses TRBV6-1 and TRBJ1-4; 7 bases agree with TRBD1. This CDR3 comprises 14 residues. With 6 bases clipped from V and 8 bases from J, the junction kept 9 bases outside the gene matches. The germline gives CDR1 MNHNS, CDR2 SASEGT. The CDR3 sequence: CASREGAGPEKLFF. CDR3 nucleotides: TGTGCCAGCAGGGAGGGGGCAGGACCCGAAAAACTGTTTTTT.

This chain connects TRBV19 to TRBJ1-2; TRBD1 agrees at 8 bases. The length of the CDR3 is 14 residues. V gave up 6 bases and J gave up 6 bases; unmatched junction bases: 9. Germline CDR1 reads LNHDA; CDR2 reads SQIVND (reference sequence). CDR3 sequence (DNA): TGTGCCAGTAGCCTACTCAGGGGGCAGAATGGCTACACCTTC. Its protein is CASSLLRGQNGYTF.

The gene calls are TRBV10-3 and TRBJ1-5; 9 positions agree with TRBD1. Germline CDR1 ENHRY, CDR2 SYGVKD. The CDR3 totals 16 residues. V was clipped by 3 bases and J by 7 bases; unmatched bases: 10. CDR3 coding DNA: TGTGCCATCAGTGAAGGGCACAGGGGGCTGGGACAGCCCCAGCATTTT. This translates into CAISEGHRGLGQPQHF.

The chain combines TRBV19 with TRBJ2-1; 10 bases align to TRBD1. V shed 4 bases and J 10 bases; nucleotides not matched to a gene: 16. The length of the CDR3 is 17 residues. The V gene's germline CDR1 is LNHDA and CDR2 SQIVND (reference sequence). The CDR3 here is CASSTHLGQGRSVEQFF. The CDR3 DNA reads TGTGCCAGTAGTACCCACTTGGGACAGGGGCGAAGTGTAGAGCAGTTCTTC. The full variable domain, completed using reference TRBV19 and TRBJ2-1, is DGGITQSPKYLFRKEGQNVTLSCEQNLNHDAMYWYRQDPGQGLRLIYYSQIVNDFQKGDIAEGYSVSREKKESFPLTVTSAQKNPTAFYLCASSTHLGQGRSVEQFFGPGTRLTVL.

The V gene is TRBV7-9, the J gene TRBJ2-7; D gene uncertain. Germline V gene sequence: CDR1 SEHNR, CDR2 FQNEAQ (reference sequence). Deletions cut 3 bases from V and 7 bases from J, with 13 bases between. This CDR3 spans 13 amino acids. CDR3 sequence reads: CASSFSNTGEQYF. Written as DNA, the CDR3 is TGTGCCAGCAGCTTTTCCAACACGGGTGAGCAGTACTTC.

The chain couples TRBV4-2 to TRBJ2-3, with TRBD2 matching over 7 bases. V was clipped by 0 bases and J by 8 bases; unmatched bases: 11. The CDR3 is made up of 16 amino acids. The V gene's germline CDR1 is LGHNA and CDR2 YNFKEQ. CDR3 loop: CASSQEIRGPGGTQYF. As DNA, the CDR3 is TGTGCCAGCAGCCAAGAAATAAGGGGTCCGGGGGGTACGCAGTATTTT.

This clone has a handful of counts. The chain joins TRBV30 to TRBJ2-4, with TRBD1 as a possible D gene (5 bases). The CDR3 has 14 amino acids. The V end lost 4 bases, the J end lost 0 bases, and 10 bases lay between the germline ends. The germline V gene has CDR1 GTSNPN and CDR2 SVGIG (reference sequence). The CDR3 loop reads CAWKTELAKNIQYF. CDR3 bases: TGTGCCTGGAAGACAGAACTAGCCAAAAACATTCAGTACTTC.

The chain joins TRBV28 to TRBJ1-1; 10 bases are shared with TRBD1. The CDR3 consists of 16 residues. Germline CDR1 and CDR2: MDHEN and SYDVKM. V was clipped by 2 bases and J by 5 bases; unmatched bases: 8. The DNA for the CDR3 is TGTGCCAGCAGTTTAGTTGCTGGGACAGGGGATACTGAAGCTTTCTTT. As protein: CASSLVAGTGDTEAFF.

The rearrangement joins TRBV20-1 to TRBJ1-1; D is uncertain. V was shortened by 0 bases and J by 7 bases, with 3 bases between the two germline ends. CDR1 is DFQATT, CDR2 SNEGSKA, per germline (reference sequence). This CDR3 has 10 residues. The CDR3 region has the DNA TGCAGTGCTAGAGATCTTGAAGCTTTCTTT. Its translation is CSARDLEAFF.

This rearrangement joins TRBV5-1 to TRBJ2-2; 7 bases are a match to TRBD1. This CDR3 region has 14 residues. Germline V CDR1 and CDR2: SGHRS, YFSETQ. The V segment lost 2 bases and the J segment 3 bases; nucleotides outside the gene matches: 1. The CDR3 nucleotides read TGCGCCAGCAGCTTCACAGGGGACACCGGGGAGCTGTTTTTT. Translation gives CASSFTGDTGELFF.

This chain uses TRBV5-4 with TRBJ2-3; D gene uncertain. Trimming pared 2 bases from V and 2 bases from J, leaving 6 bases between. The length of the CDR3 is 13 residues. Germline CDR1 SGHNT, CDR2 YYREEE (reference sequence). CDR3 residues: CASSFPVTDTQYF. The CDR3 DNA reads as TGTGCCAGCAGCTTCCCGGTCACAGATACGCAGTATTTT.